The 9 T cell receptor beta chains below were found in one sample sequenced in a study of T cell responses to AZD1222 COVID-19 vaccine. Clones were read by immunoSEQ multiplex PCR, and TCRdb kept only the in-frame ones, dropping some. The sample contains 100,000 or so clones, less than 90% of which appear only once. Material: peripheral blood, obtained on day 0 of AZD1222 vaccination. The receptors were gathered from an adult in good health.

The rearrangement joins TRBV6-1 to TRBJ2-7; maybe TRBD2 (5 bases). V was pared by 3 bases and J by 2 bases, with 8 bases between. This CDR3 is built from 13 residues. In germline, CDR1 is MNHNS, CDR2 SASEGT. CDR3 region: CASSDLGAYEQYV. CDR3 coding DNA: TGTGCCAGCAGTGATCTGGGAGCCTACGAGCAGTACGTC.

J is TRBJ1-6 and V is TRBV4-1; 7 bases fit TRBD1. The CDR3 runs to 15 residues. J was trimmed by 6 bases and V by 0 bases; bases with no gene match: 2. Germline CDR1 and CDR2: MGHRA and YSYEKL. The CDR3 nucleotides read TGCGCCAGCAGCCAAGATACAGGGGTTAATTCACCCCTCCACTTT. Amino acid sequence: CASSQDTGVNSPLHF.

This sequence joins TRBV3-1 (or the pseudogene TRBV3-2) and TRBJ2-1, with 13 positions matching TRBD2. The CDR3 spans 16 residues. The V segment lost 3 bases and the J segment 9 bases; nucleotides outside the gene matches: 8. Germline-derived CDR1 and CDR2 are LGHDT and YNNKEL (reference sequence). CDR3 nucleotide sequence: TGTGCCAGCAGCCACCGAACTAGCGGGAGGGGGTTTGAGCAGTTCTTC. Protein product: CASSHRTSGRGFEQFF.

Notes on this clone: The sample has other DNA sequences that encode this CDR3 too. The CDR3 coding sequence is TGTGCCAGCAGTGAACAGGGTTTGCGCCAGCCCCAGCATTTT. Its translation: CASSEQGLRQPQHF. This sequence joins TRBV2 and TRBJ1-5; D perhaps matches TRBD1 (5 bases). Trimming removed 2 bases from V and 7 bases from J, with 12 bases in between. In germline, CDR1 is SNHLY, CDR2 FYNNEI. The CDR3 covers 14 residues. Full variable domain (rest looked up from reference TRBV2 and TRBJ1-5): EPEVTQTPSHQVTQMGQEVILRCVPISNHLYFYWYRQILGQKVEFLVSFYNNEISEKSEIFDDQFSVERPDGSNFTLKIRSTKLEDSAMYFCASSEQGLRQPQHFGDGTRLSIL.

The CDR3 sequence: CASSLAGEYGYTF. The CDR3 coding sequence is TGTGCCAGCAGCTTAGCGGGGGAATATGGCTACACCTTC. The chain uses TRBV7-9 and TRBJ1-2, with D tentatively TRBD1 (5 bases). There are 13 residues in the CDR3. Germline V lookup: CDR1 SEHNR, CDR2 FQNEAQ (reference sequence). The V end was cut by 0 bases, the J end by 5 bases, with 7 bases between.

V is TRBV29-1 and J is TRBJ2-7; TRBD1 is a possible D gene (6 bases). CDR1 is SQVTM, CDR2 ANQGSEA, per germline. The CDR3 covers 13 residues. V shed 1 base and J shed 7 bases, with 14 bases lying between them. The CDR3 protein is CSVEVNGQREQYV. The CDR3 bases are TGCAGCGTTGAAGTAAACGGACAGCGAGAGCAGTACGTC.

This chain joins TRBV24-1 and TRBJ2-1; 8 nucleotides agree with TRBD1. Per germline, CDR1 KGHDR and CDR2 SFDVKD. V trimming: 7 bases; J trimming: 6 bases; junction bases outside the gene matches: 13. CDR3 length: 16 residues. CDR3 sequence: CATRETPGTGRNEQFF. DNA for the CDR3: TGTGCCACCAGGGAAACACCCGGGACAGGCCGCAATGAGCAGTTCTTC.

This rearrangement joins TRBV11-3 to TRBJ1-5, with D perhaps matching TRBD1 (5 bases). This CDR3 spans 13 amino acids. Deletions cut 1 base from V and 7 bases from J, with 8 bases between. CDR1 SGHNT and CDR2 YENEEA come from the germline V gene. The CDR3 DNA reads TGTGCCAGCAGCTTAGGTCGGGGGCAGCCCCAGCATTTT. It translates to CASSLGRGQPQHF. The full variable domain, with the rest looked up from reference TRBV11-3 and TRBJ1-5, is EAGVVQSPRYKIIEKKQPVAFWCNPISGHNTLYWYLQNLGQGPELLIRYENEEAVDDSQLPKDRFSAERLKGVDSTLKIQPAELGDSAVYLCASSLGRGQPQHFGDGTRLSIL.

The chain couples TRBV11-3 to TRBJ1-1, with no clear D. Trimming left V 1 base short and J 8 bases short, with 17 bases between. CDR1 and CDR2 from the germline V gene are SGHNT and YENEEA. The CDR3 has 15 residues. CDR3 bases: TGTGCCAGCAGCTTAGGGCAGGTGGGGATTAAAGAAGCTTTCTTT. This gives the protein CASSLGQVGIKEAFF.